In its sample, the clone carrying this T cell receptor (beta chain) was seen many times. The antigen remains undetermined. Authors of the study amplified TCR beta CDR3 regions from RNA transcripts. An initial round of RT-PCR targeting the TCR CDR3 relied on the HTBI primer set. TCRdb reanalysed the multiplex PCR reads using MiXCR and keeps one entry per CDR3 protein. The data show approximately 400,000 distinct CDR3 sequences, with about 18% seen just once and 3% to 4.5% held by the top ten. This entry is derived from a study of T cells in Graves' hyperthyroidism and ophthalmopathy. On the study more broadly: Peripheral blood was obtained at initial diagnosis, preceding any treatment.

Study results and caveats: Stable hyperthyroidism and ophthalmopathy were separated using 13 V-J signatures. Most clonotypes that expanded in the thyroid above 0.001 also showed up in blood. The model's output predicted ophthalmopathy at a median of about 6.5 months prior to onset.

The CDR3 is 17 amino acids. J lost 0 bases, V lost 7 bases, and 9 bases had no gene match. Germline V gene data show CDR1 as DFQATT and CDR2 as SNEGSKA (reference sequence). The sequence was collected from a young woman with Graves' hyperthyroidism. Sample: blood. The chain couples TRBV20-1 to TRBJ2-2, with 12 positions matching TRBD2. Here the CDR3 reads CSVPTSGGSANTGELFF. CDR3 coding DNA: TGCAGTGTCCCGACTAGCGGGGGCTCAGCGAACACCGGGGAGCTGTTTTTT.